The T cell receptor beta chain described here comes from a study of blood T cell repertoires in COVID-19. About the study: Researchers got acute and convalescent COVID-19 samples from the United States, Italy and Spain. The analysed material was cDNA or gDNA that came from T cells, B-cell-depleted T cells, or PBMCs.

The V end was cut by 9 bases, the J end by 7 bases, with 16 bases between. CDR1 is MNHEY, CDR2 SVGAGI, per germline. The CDR3 extends over 13 amino acids. Original methodology: Reference gene primers were amplified, and this amplification served to estimate nucleated cell counts. Measured with immunoSEQ multiplex PCR; TCRdb has only the in-frame clones, and not every one. V and J calls and clone size follow that table, whereas D and trimming were derived from the DNA. The sample holds 230,000 or so clones, about 90% seen once. The chain uses TRBV6-5 and TRBJ1-5; weak D call: TRBD1 (5 bases). The sequenced sample was peripheral blood. The sequence was collected from a man aged 40-55 years with active or convalescent COVID-19. The chain's CDR3 is CASMGGGGQPQHF. CDR3 coding DNA: TGTGCCAGTATGGGTGGGGGAGGACAGCCCCAGCATTTT.